The 19 T cell receptor beta chains presented below share a single source sample, sequenced in a study of blood T cells in healthy people across ages. For the second PCR, which ran for roughly 6 to 11 cycles, a sample-barcoded 5' primer and a J-beta primer mix were used. TCRdb itself ran the 5' RACE reads through MiXCR, one entry per CDR3 protein. The table lists around 1,500,000 distinct CDR3 sequences, over 25% of them singletons. Sequenced: blood. Receptors were obtained from a woman aged 25 to 39 in good health.

In this sample, this clonotype turned up a few times. This sequence joins TRBV5-1 and TRBJ1-1; unclear D gene. Germline values: CDR1 SGHRS, CDR2 YFSETQ. V shed 3 bases and J shed 4 bases, with 10 bases lying between them. The CDR3 is 13 amino acids. The CDR3 bases are TGCGCCAGCAGCTCTGCAGCGCTCACTGAAGCTTTCTTT. As protein: CASSSAALTEAFF.

This clonotype was detected many times. This rearrangement joins TRBV20-1 to TRBJ2-5, with D tentatively TRBD1 or TRBD2 (6 bases each). The CDR3 is 15 residues long. Germline CDR1 reads DFQATT; CDR2 reads SNEGSKA (reference sequence). Trimming left V 3 bases short and J 5 bases short, with 19 bases between. CDR3 nucleotide sequence: TGCAGTGCTAGTTTAAGTAGGGGGAGGATGGAGACCCAGTACTTC. Amino acid sequence: CSASLSRGRMETQYF.

The V and J genes are TRBV18 and TRBJ2-7; 7 bases match TRBD1. Looked up from germline, CDR1 is KGHSH and CDR2 is LQKENI. This CDR3 contains 15 residues. V lost 0 bases and J lost 0; bases outside the gene matches: 2. Written as DNA, the CDR3 is TGTGCCAGCTCACCACCGGACAGGAGCTCCTACGAGCAGTACTTC. This sequence encodes CASSPPDRSSYEQYF. Full variable domain (rest looked up from reference TRBV18 and TRBJ2-7): NAGVMQNPRHLVRRRGQEARLRCSPMKGHSHVYWYRQLPEEGLKFMVYLQKENIIDESGMPKERFSAEFPKEGPSILRIQQVVRGDSAAYFCASSPPDRSSYEQYFGPGTRLTVT.

This chain joins TRBV5-1 and TRBJ2-5; TRBD1 agrees at 8 bases. Trimming at V came to 5 bases and at J to 11 bases, leaving 20 bases not matched to a gene. CDR1 is SGHRS, CDR2 YFSETQ, per germline. This CDR3 is built from 16 residues. CDR3 in DNA: TGCGCCAGCAGATGGGCAGGGGGCTTGGGAAACAATGAGCAGTACTTC. Protein: CASRWAGGLGNNEQYF.

To note about this clonotype: This could be a read error, since a much larger clone is one nucleotide away. The V call is TRBV4-2, the J call TRBJ1-2, with D possibly matching TRBD1 (6 bases). CDR1 and CDR2 (germline): LGHNA, YNFKEQ. The CDR3 is 15 residues long. This chain's CDR3 is CAGSPRDKQRDGYTF. The CDR3 DNA reads as TGTGCCGGCAGCCCCCGGGACAAGCAGAGGGATGGCTACACCTTC.

The chain joins TRBV18 to TRBJ2-7; tentative D call: TRBD1 (5 bases). Germline assignment: CDR1 KGHSH and CDR2 LQKENI. This CDR3 region has 13 residues. Trimming took off 4 bases at V and 3 bases at J, with 10 bases between the two ends. CDR3 residues: CASSRGYGYEQYF. CDR3 coding DNA: TGTGCCAGCTCACGGGGCTACGGCTACGAGCAGTACTTC. The entire variable domain, with the rest obtained from reference TRBV18 and TRBJ2-7, is as follows: NAGVMQNPRHLVRRRGQEARLRCSPMKGHSHVYWYRQLPEEGLKFMVYLQKENIIDESGMPKERFSAEFPKEGPSILRIQQVVRGDSAAYFCASSRGYGYEQYFGPGTRLTVT.

This clonotype was counted only a few times. This chain joins TRBV20-1 and TRBJ2-5, with D perhaps matching TRBD2 (7 bases). Per the germline V gene, CDR1 is DFQATT and CDR2 is SNEGSKA (reference sequence). This CDR3 is 13 amino acids long. V was trimmed by 5 bases and J by 2 bases, leaving 12 bases between them. The CDR3 reads CSAGGRGQETQYF. In nucleotides, the CDR3 is TGCAGTGCTGGGGGGCGGGGGCAAGAGACCCAGTACTTC.

J is TRBJ2-5 and V is TRBV5-1, with D maybe TRBD2 (5 bases). V gave up 5 bases and J gave up 2 bases, with 10 bases separating them. CDR3 size: 13 residues. CDR1 and CDR2 (germline): SGHRS, YFSETQ. CDR3 region: CASRLGVQETQYF. CDR3 in DNA: TGCGCCAGCAGGCTCGGGGTTCAAGAGACCCAGTACTTC.

Notes on this clonotype: A much larger clone is a single base away; this may be a read error. The chain is built from TRBV6-5 and TRBJ2-1; 8 nucleotides agree with TRBD1. Near its end, the DNA agrees better with TRBJ2-7, so the J call may be wrong. This CDR3 region has 15 residues. Looked up from germline, CDR1 is MNHEY and CDR2 is SVGAGI. The CDR3 reads CASSSDRGLYNEQYF. The DNA of the CDR3 is TGTGCCAGCAGTTCCGACAGGGGTCTTTACAATGAGCAGTACTTC.

This clonotype showed up many times. The rearrangement joins TRBV7-9 to TRBJ2-7; D tentatively fits TRBD1 or TRBD2 (5 bases each). Germline loops: CDR1 SEHNR, CDR2 FQNEAQ (reference sequence). The ends were cut back, 5 bases at V and 4 bases at J, with 15 bases in the middle. The CDR3 consists of 14 residues. CDR3 amino acids: CASSGGWGLYEQYF. DNA of the CDR3: TGTGCCAGCAGCGGGGGTTGGGGCTTGTACGAGCAGTACTTC.

The rearrangement uses TRBV10-3 and TRBJ1-1; 9 nucleotides align to TRBD1. Germline CDR1 and CDR2: ENHRY and SYGVKD. The ends lost 6 bases at V and 2 bases at J; junction bases unmatched: 4. The CDR3 spans 14 residues. The CDR3 spells CAIRAGQGNTEAFF. In nucleotides, the CDR3 is TGTGCCATCAGGGCGGGACAGGGCAACACTGAAGCTTTCTTT.

This sequence joins TRBV28 and TRBJ2-6; no clear D gene. From germline, CDR1 is MDHEN and CDR2 SYDVKM. The CDR3 is 15 residues long. Trimming cost V 5 bases and J 0 bases, with 8 bases left between them. CDR3: CASSTHDSGANVLTF. The DNA of the CDR3 is TGTGCCAGCAGTACACACGACTCTGGGGCCAACGTCCTGACTTTC.

This clonotype came up a few times. V is TRBV20-1 and J is TRBJ2-7, with a possible D match to TRBD1 (6 bases). V dropped 5 bases and J dropped 6 bases, with 23 bases sitting between them. CDR3 length equals 15 residues. CDR1 is DFQATT and CDR2 is SNEGSKA in the germline V gene (reference sequence). The CDR3 protein is CSAGGTGNPGFEQYF. Here the CDR3 DNA reads TGCAGTGCTGGGGGAACAGGGAACCCTGGCTTCGAGCAGTACTTC.

This clonotype appeared many times. The V gene is TRBV12-3 or TRBV12-4, the J gene TRBJ2-3; D gene unclear. With 2 bases removed from V and 2 bases from J, the gap between germline ends came to 8 bases. CDR3 length: 14 residues. The CDR3 DNA reads as TGTGCCAGCAGTTTACACCTATCCACAGATACGCAGTATTTT. It is translated as CASSLHLSTDTQYF.

This chain uses TRBV4-3 with TRBJ2-5; a weak D match, TRBD2 (6 bases). Germline V gene data show CDR1 as LGHNA and CDR2 as YSLEER. V was pared by 8 bases and J by 8 bases, with 27 bases between. There are 16 residues in the CDR3. Written as DNA, the CDR3 is TGCGCCAGCGGCCCTCGAGTTAGCGGCCTCGGCGACACCCAGTACTTC. Protein product: CASGPRVSGLGDTQYF.

A note on this clonotype: One junction end disagrees with the germline gene, perhaps due to a read error. V gene TRBV28 combines with J gene TRBJ2-4; D could derive from TRBD1 or TRBD2 (5 bases each). The J call is in doubt because the DNA end fits TRBJ2-7 better. Germline CDR1 reads MDHEN; CDR2 reads SYDVKM. The CDR3 totals 16 residues. The CDR3 reads CASPPDGATHSSEQYF. The CDR3 bases are TGTGCCAGCCCCCCAGACGGGGCAACCCACTCCTCCGAGCAGTACTTC.

This clonotype has a handful of counts. This chain connects TRBV6-6 to TRBJ2-5, with D perhaps TRBD1 or TRBD2 (5 bases each). This CDR3 has 14 residues. V lost 4 bases and J 1 base, leaving 10 bases between the germline ends. Per germline, CDR1 MNHNY and CDR2 SVGAGI (reference sequence). CDR3 coding DNA: TGTGCCAGCAGTTGGGGGTCGGCCCAAGAGACCCAGTACTTC. It specifies CASSWGSAQETQYF.

Ten or more counts support this clonotype. Sequence at one end of the junction differs from germline and may be a read error. The chain is built from TRBV12-3 or TRBV12-4 and TRBJ2-2; tentatively, D is TRBD2 (5 bases). The length of the CDR3 is 15 residues. CDR3 loop: CASSLGGSNTGELFF. The CDR3 nucleotides are TGTGCCAGCAGCTTAGGCGGGTCGAACACCGGGGAGCTGTTTTTT.

CDR3 coding DNA: TGTGCCAGCAGTACCGGGACTAGCATTACCGGGGAGCTGTTTTTT. This encodes CASSTGTSITGELFF. The J gene is TRBJ2-2, the V gene TRBV5-5; 9 nucleotides line up with TRBD2. The CDR3 runs 15 residues. The V and J ends lost 5 bases and 5 bases, in that order; junction bases with no gene match: 7. CDR1 and CDR2 from the germline V gene are SGHKS and YYEKEE (reference sequence).